This entry is about one T cell receptor (beta chain). The antigen remains unidentified. The germline V gene encodes CDR1 MNHEY and CDR2 SVGEGT. The CDR3 is made up of 15 amino acids. V lost 6 bases and J 0 bases, leaving 15 bases between the germline ends. This sample was taken from a study of response to subunit inactivated influenza vaccine. Regarding the study as a whole: The authors put forward the suggestion that each seasonal influenza vaccination may bring in only a limited number of new T cells.

Via MiXCR, TCRdb re-called the RT-PCR reads, giving one row per CDR3 protein. The repertoire includes about 650,000 distinct CDR3 sequences, approximately 15% of them detected once, and 11% sits in the top ten. The TCR comes from a man aged 45-65 years who received an inactivated influenza vaccine. The chain carries TRBV6-2 or TRBV6-3 and TRBJ2-7, with D hard to call. The material was PBMCs from blood, obtained 11 to 12 days after vaccination. This chain's CDR3 is CASRDPRAFSYEQYF. The CDR3 DNA follows: TGTGCCAGCAGGGACCCCCGGGCCTTCTCCTACGAGCAGTACTTC.